This T cell receptor beta chain was sequenced during a study of cytomegalovirus exposure and HLA in healthy donors. Study-wide points: Accurate prediction of HLA-A and HLA-B alleles (for most subjects) was reportedly achieved from TCR beta sequences. Cytomegalovirus-associated TCR beta chains were listed, numbering some 180. Immune exposure information available was restricted to CMV serostatus.

Turning to this clone: The antigen is undetermined.

Participants comprised healthy donors of bone marrow. This PCR relied on a set of 60 Vbeta primers and 13 Jbeta primers. This table comes from immunoSEQ multiplex PCR, and its TCRdb copy is limited to in-frame clones, with some not included. The sample carries 150,000 to 200,000 clones, 81% recorded once. Sequenced material: PBMCs. The clonotype was recovered from a man aged 35 to 55 in good health and CMV-seropositive.

CDR3 sequence reads: CASSLGPLEQFF. CDR3 in DNA: TGTGCCAGCAGCTTAGGGCCACTAGAGCAGTTCTTC. V gene TRBV7-9 combines with J gene TRBJ2-1; D is ambiguous. The CDR3 runs to 12 residues. V dropped 1 base and J dropped 10 bases, with 8 bases sitting between them. The germline CDR1 and CDR2 sequences are SEHNR and FQNEAQ (reference sequence).